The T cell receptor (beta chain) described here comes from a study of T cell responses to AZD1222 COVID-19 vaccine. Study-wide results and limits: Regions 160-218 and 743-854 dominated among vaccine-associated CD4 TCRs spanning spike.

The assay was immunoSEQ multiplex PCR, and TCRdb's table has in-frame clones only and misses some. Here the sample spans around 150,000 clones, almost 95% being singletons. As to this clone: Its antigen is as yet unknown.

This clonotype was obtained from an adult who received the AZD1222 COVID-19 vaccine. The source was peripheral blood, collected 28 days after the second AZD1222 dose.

This chain's CDR3 is CASSRLAGGPLHNEQFF. Here the CDR3 DNA reads TGTGCCAGCAGCCGACTAGCGGGAGGGCCCTTGCACAATGAGCAGTTCTTC. This chain uses TRBV7-6 with TRBJ2-1; 14 bases are shared with TRBD2. The CDR3 spans 17 residues. J lost 5 bases, V lost 5 bases, and 8 bases had no gene match. The germline CDR1 and CDR2 sequences are SGHVS and FNYEAQ.